The clone carrying this T cell receptor beta chain was seen a handful of times. Its specificity is not known. The sample belongs to a study of identical twins. General study results and limits: Cross-sectional statistics, not tracking of the same donors, supported the conclusions. Invariant cells of the MAIT and iNKT types might have partly distorted the zero-insertion analyses.

In germline, CDR1 is SGHTA, CDR2 FQGNSA. The CDR3 has 15 amino acids. V dropped 4 bases and J dropped 6 bases, with 18 bases sitting between them. After template switching added a universal primer site, the resulting cDNA carried unique molecular identifiers. TCRdb ran MiXCR on the 5' RACE reads and lists one entry per CDR3 protein. The sample has hundreds of thousands of distinct CDR3 sequences; 8% to 9.5% are singletons. The same sample was also used in a study of yellow fever vaccine responses in identical twins.

Source material: CD8+ T cells sorted from blood. The clonotype originates from a woman under 30 in good health. The chain uses TRBV7-2 and TRBJ1-1; TRBD1 might be the D (6 bases). The CDR3 nucleotides read TGTGCCAGCAGCTACCCCCAGGTGGGGGCCGCTGAAGCTTTCTTT. It encodes CASSYPQVGAAEAFF.